This TCR beta chain was identified in a study of T cells in Graves' hyperthyroidism and ophthalmopathy. From RNA transcripts, TCR beta CDR3 regions were amplified. HTBI primers drove first-round RT-PCR of the TCR CDR3. MiXCR, run by TCRdb on the multiplex PCR reads, gives a single entry per CDR3 protein. The profile shows 560,000 or so distinct CDR3 sequences, just over 45% of them singletons. Germline V gives CDR1 SGHDN, CDR2 FVKESK. CDR3 size: 15 residues. With regard to this clonotype: The antigen remains undetermined. An end of the junction differs from the germline gene, which may be a read error.

Study-wide findings and caveats: The model foresaw ophthalmopathy a median around 6 months prior to onset.

Newly diagnosed hyperthyroidism patients aged 18 to 65 years had disease lasting under 2 months. Every diagnosis used clinical symptoms, serum thyroxine and TRAb, thyroid ultrasound and orbital computed tomography. The chain uses TRBV14 and TRBJ1-1, with 7 bases lining up with TRBD1. The material sequenced was peripheral blood or thyroid tissue (not recorded which). This TCR was recovered from a woman between 18 and 29 years old with Graves' hyperthyroidism. CDR3 residues: CASSQTGQVNTEAFF. The CDR3, as DNA: TGCGCCAGCAGCCAGACCGGACAGGTCAACACTGAAGCTTTCTTT.